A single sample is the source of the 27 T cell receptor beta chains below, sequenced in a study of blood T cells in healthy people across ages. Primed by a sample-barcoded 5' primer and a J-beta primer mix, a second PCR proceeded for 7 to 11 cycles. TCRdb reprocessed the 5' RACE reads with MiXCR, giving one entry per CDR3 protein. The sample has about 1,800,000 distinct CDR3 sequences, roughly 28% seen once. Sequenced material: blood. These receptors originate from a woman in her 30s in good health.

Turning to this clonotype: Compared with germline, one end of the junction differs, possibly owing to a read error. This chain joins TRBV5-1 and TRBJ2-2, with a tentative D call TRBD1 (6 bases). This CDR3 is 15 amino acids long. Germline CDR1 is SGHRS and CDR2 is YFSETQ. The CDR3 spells CASSLQGSDTGERFF. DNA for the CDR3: TGCGCCAGCAGCCTGCAGGGGTCCGACACCGGGGAGCGGTTTTTT.

This CDR3 reads CASKRTGLQATGELFF. CDR3 nucleotides: TGCGCCAGCAAACGGACAGGGCTACAGGCCACCGGGGAGCTGTTTTTT. V usage is TRBV5-1 and J usage is TRBJ2-2; 8 nucleotides match TRBD1. The V segment lost 6 bases and the J segment 4 bases; nucleotides outside the gene matches: 11. Per the germline V gene, CDR1 is SGHRS and CDR2 is YFSETQ. The CDR3 contains 16 residues. The entire variable domain, with the rest obtained from reference TRBV5-1 and TRBJ2-2, is as follows: KAGVTQTPRYLIKTRGQQVTLSCSPISGHRSVSWYQQTPGQGLQFLFEYFSETQRNKGNFPGRFSGRQFSNSRSEMNVSTLELGDSALYLCASKRTGLQATGELFFGEGSRLTVL.

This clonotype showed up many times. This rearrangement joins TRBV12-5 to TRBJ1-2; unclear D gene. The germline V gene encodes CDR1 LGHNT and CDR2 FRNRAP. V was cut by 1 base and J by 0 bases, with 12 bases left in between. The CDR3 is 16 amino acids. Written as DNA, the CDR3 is TGTGCTAGTGGTTTGGCGACTGTTCTGTCTAACTATGGCTACACCTTC. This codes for CASGLATVLSNYGYTF.

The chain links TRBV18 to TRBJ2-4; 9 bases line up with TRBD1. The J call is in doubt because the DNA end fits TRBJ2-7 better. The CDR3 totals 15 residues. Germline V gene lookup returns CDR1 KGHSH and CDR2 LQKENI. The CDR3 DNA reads TGTGCCAGCTCACCACCGACAGGGGGTGCCTACGAGCAGTACTTC. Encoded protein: CASSPPTGGAYEQYF.

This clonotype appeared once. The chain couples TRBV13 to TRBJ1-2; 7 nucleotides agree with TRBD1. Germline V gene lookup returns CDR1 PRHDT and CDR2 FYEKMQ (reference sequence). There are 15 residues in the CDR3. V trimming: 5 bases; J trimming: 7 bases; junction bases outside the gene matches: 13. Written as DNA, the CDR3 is TGTGCCAGCAGCCTACCGGGACAGCAAGTTTCTGGCTACACCTTC. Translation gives CASSLPGQQVSGYTF.

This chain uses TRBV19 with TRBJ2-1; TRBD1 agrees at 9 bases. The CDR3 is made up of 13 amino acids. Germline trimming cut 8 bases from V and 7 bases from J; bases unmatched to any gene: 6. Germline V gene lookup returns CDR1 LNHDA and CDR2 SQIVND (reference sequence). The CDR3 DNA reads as TGTGCCAGTGGGGACAGGGAAAAGAATGAGCAGTTCTTC. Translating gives CASGDREKNEQFF.

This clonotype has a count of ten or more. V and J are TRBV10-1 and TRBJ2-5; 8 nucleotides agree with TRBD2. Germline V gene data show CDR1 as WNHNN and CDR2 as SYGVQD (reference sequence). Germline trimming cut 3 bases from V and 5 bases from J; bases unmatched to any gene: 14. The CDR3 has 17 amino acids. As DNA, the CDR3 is TGCGCCAGCAGTGAACATAGCGGGGATTCGGGGTTGGAGACCCAGTACTTC. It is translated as CASSEHSGDSGLETQYF.

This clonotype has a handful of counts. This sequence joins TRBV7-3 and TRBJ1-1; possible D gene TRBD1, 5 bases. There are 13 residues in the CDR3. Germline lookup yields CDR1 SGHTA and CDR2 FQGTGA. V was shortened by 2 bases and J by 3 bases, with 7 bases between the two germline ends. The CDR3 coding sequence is TGTGCCAGCAGCTTAGACAGTCACACTGAAGCTTTCTTT. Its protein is CASSLDSHTEAFF.

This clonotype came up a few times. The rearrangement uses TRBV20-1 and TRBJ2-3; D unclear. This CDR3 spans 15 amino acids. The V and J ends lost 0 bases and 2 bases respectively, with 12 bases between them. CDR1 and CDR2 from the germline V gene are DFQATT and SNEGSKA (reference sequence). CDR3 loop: CSARDFVRTTDTQYF. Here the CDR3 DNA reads TGCAGTGCTAGAGATTTTGTAAGGACCACAGATACGCAGTATTTT.

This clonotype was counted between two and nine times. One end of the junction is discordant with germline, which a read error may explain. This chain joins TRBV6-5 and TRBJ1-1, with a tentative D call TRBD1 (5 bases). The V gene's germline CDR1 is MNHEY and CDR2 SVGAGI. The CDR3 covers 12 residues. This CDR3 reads CASSRQNAEAFF. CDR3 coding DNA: TGTGCCAGCAGCAGACAGAACGCTGAAGCTTTCTTT.

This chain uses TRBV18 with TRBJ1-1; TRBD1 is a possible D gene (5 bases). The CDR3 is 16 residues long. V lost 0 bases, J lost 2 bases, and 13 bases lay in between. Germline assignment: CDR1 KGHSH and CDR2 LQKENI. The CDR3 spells CASSPPGRALNTEAFF. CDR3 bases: TGTGCCAGCTCACCACCGGGGCGGGCCTTAAACACTGAAGCTTTCTTT.

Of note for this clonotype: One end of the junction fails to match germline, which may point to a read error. In DNA form, the CDR3 reads TGCACCAGCAGCTTGGCCGCTAGCGGGGGGGTTTCGTACAATGAGCAGTACTTC. Protein sequence: CTSSLAASGGVSYNEQYF. This chain links TRBV5-1 with TRBJ2-7, with 12 bases lining up with TRBD2. Germline V lookup: CDR1 SGHRS, CDR2 YFSETQ. The CDR3 is 18 amino acids.

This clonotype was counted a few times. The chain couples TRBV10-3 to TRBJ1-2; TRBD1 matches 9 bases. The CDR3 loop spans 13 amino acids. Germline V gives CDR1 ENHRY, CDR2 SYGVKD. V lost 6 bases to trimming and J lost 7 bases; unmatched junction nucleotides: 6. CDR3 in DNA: TGTGCCATCAGCGGGACAGGGAAAAGTGGCTACACCTTC. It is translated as CAISGTGKSGYTF.

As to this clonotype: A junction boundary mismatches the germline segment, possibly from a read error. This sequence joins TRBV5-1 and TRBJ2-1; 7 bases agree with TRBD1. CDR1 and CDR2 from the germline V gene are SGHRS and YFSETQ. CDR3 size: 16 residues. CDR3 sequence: CANSYGDRVEVNEQFF. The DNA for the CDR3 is TGCGCCAACAGCTATGGAGACAGGGTAGAGGTCAATGAGCAGTTCTTC. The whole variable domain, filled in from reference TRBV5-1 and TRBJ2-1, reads KAGVTQTPRYLIKTRGQQVTLSCSPISGHRSVSWYQQTPGQGLQFLFEYFSETQRNKGNFPGRFSGRQFSNSRSEMNVSTLELGDSALYLCANSYGDRVEVNEQFFGPGTRLTVL.

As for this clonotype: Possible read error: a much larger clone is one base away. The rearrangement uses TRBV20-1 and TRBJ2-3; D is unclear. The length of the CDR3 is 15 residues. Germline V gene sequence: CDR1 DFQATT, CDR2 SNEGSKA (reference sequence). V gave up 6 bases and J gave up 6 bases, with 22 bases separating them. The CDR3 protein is CSALEVRTTRDTQYF. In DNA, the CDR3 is TGCAGTGCCCTCGAGGTACGGACCACAAGGGATACGCAGTATTTT.

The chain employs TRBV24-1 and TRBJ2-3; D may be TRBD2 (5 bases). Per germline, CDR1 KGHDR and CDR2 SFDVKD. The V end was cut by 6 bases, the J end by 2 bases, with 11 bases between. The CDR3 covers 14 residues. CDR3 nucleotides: TGTGCCACCAGTATTGGACTGTACACAGATACGCAGTATTTT. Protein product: CATSIGLYTDTQYF.

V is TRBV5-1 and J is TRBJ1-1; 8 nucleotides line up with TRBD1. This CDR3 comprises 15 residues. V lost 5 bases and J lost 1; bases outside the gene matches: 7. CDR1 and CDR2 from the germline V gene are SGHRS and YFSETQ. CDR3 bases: TGCGCCAGCAGAATCTCCGGGACAGGGAACACTGAAGCTTTCTTT. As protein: CASRISGTGNTEAFF.

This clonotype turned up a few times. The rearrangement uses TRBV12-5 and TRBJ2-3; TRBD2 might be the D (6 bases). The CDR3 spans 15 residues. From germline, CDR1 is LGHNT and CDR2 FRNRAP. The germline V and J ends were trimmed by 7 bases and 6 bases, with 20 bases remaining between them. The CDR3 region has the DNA TGTGCTAGTGCCCCCCCTCAGGGAGGTCGGGATACGCAGTATTTT. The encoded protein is CASAPPQGGRDTQYF.

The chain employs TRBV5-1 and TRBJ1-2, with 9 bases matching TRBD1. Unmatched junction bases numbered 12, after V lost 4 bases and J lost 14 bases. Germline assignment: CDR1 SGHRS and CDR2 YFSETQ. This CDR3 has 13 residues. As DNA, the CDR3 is TGCGCCAGCAGCCTCGACCGGGACAGGGCATATACCTTC. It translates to CASSLDRDRAYTF.

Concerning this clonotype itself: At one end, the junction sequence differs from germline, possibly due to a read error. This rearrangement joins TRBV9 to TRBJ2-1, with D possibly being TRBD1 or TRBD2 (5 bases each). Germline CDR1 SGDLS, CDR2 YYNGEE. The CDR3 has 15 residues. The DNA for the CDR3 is TGTGTCAGCAGCGCACCCGGGACGGCCTACAATGAGCAGTTCTTC. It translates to CVSSAPGTAYNEQFF.

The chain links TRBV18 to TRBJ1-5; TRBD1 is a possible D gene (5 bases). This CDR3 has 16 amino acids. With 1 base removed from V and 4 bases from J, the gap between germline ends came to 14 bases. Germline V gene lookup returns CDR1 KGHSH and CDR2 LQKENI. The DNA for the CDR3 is TGTGCCAGCTCACCACGCGGGGCATCAGGGAATCAGCCCCAGCATTTT. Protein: CASSPRGASGNQPQHF.

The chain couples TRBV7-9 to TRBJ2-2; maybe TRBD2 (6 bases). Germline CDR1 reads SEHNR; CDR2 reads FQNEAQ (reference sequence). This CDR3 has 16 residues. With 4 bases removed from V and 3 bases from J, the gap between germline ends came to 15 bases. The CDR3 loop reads CASSSRLAYDTGELFF. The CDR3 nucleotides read TGTGCCAGCAGCTCACGGCTAGCGTATGACACCGGGGAGCTGTTTTTT.

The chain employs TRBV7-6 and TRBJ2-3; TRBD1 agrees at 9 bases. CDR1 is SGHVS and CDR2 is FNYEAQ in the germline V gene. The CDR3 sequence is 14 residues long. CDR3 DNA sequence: TGTGCTACCCAGGGACAGGGATGGGCAGATACGCAGTATTTT. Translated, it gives CATQGQGWADTQYF.

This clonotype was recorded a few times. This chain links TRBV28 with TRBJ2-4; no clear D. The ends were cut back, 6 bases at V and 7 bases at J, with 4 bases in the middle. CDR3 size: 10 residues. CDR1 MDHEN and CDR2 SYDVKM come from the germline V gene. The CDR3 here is CASRGNIQYF. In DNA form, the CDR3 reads TGTGCCAGCAGGGGGAACATTCAGTACTTC.

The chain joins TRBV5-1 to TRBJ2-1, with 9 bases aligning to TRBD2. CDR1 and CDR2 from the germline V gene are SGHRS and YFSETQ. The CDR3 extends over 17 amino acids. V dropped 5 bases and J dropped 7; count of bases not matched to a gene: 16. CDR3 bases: TGCGCCAGCAGGAAGACAAGGGCCGGACTAGCGCCAAATGAGCAGTTCTTC. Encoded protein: CASRKTRAGLAPNEQFF. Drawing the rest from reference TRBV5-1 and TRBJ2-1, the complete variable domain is KAGVTQTPRYLIKTRGQQVTLSCSPISGHRSVSWYQQTPGQGLQFLFEYFSETQRNKGNFPGRFSGRQFSNSRSEMNVSTLELGDSALYLCASRKTRAGLAPNEQFFGPGTRLTVL.

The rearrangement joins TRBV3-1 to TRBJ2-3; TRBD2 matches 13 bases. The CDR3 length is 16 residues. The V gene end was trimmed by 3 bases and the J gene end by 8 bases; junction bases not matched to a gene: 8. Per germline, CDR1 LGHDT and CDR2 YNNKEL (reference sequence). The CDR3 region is CASSHRLAGGRSTQYF. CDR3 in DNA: TGTGCCAGCAGCCACCGACTAGCGGGAGGACGATCTACGCAGTATTTT.

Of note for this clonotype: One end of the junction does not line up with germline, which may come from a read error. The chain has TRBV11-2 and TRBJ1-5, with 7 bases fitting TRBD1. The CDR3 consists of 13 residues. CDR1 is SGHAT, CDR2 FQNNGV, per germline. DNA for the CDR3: TGTACCAGCAGCTTAGGGACAGATCAGCCCCAGCATTTT. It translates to CTSSLGTDQPQHF.